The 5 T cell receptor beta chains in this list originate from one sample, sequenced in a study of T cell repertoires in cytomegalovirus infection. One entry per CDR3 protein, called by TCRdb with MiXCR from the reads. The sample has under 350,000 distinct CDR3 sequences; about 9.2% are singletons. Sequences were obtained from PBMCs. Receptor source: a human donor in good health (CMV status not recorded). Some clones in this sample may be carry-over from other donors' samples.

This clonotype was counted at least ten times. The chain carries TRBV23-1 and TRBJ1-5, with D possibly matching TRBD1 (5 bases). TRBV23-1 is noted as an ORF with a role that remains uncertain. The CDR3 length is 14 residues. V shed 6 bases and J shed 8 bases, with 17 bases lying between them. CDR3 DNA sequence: TGCGCCAGCAGACAGGACGGGGCATGGGAGCCCCAGCATTTT. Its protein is CASRQDGAWEPQHF.

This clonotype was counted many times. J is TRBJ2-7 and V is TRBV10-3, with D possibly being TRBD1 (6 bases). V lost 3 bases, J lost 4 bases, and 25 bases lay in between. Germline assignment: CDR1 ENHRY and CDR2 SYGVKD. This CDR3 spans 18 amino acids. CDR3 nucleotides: TGTGCCATCAGTGACCTTTCCAAGCCGCCGGACAGTCCATACGAGCAGTACGTC. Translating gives CAISDLSKPPDSPYEQYV.

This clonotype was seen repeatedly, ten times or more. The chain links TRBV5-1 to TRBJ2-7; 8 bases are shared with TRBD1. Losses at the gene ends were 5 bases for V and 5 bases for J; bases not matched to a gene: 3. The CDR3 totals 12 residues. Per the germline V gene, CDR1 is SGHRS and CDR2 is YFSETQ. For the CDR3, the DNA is TGCGCCAGCAGTATACAGGGGGACGAGCAGTACGTC. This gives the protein CASSIQGDEQYV.

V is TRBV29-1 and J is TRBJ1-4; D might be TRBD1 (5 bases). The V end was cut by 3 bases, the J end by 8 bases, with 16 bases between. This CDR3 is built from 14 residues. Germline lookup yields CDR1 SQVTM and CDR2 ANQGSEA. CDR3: CSVEGDRAGEKLFF. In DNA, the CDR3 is TGCAGCGTTGAGGGTGATAGGGCAGGGGAAAAACTGTTTTTT.

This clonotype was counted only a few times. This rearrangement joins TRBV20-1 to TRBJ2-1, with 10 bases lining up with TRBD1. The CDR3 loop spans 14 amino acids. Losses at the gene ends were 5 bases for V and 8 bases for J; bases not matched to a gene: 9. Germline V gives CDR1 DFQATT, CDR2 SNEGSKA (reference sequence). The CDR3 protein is CSAPRGQGIDEQFF. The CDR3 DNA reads TGCAGTGCTCCCCGGGGACAGGGGATAGATGAGCAGTTCTTC.